Presented here are 9 T cell receptor beta chains from one specimen sequenced in a study of T cell changes during pregnancy in multiple sclerosis. Repertoires were generated with immunoSEQ multiplex PCR, while TCRdb's copy carries only in-frame clones and drops some. In the table there are tens of thousands of clones, around 93% of which are singletons. Specimen: peripheral blood, collected in the second trimester of pregnancy. These TCRs come from a female donor with multiple sclerosis, enrolled in a pregnancy study.

The chain couples TRBV6-1 to TRBJ2-5; 7 positions match TRBD1. Germline assignment: CDR1 MNHNS and CDR2 SASEGT. This CDR3 has 14 residues. The V gene end was trimmed by 9 bases and the J gene end by 2 bases; junction bases not matched to a gene: 9. CDR3 in DNA: TGTGCCAGTACCCCCGGGACAGAACAAGAGACCCAGTACTTC. Encoded protein: CASTPGTEQETQYF.

The chain couples TRBV5-1 to TRBJ2-1; TRBD2 agrees at 11 bases. The V gene end was trimmed by 5 bases and the J gene end by 9 bases; junction bases not matched to a gene: 16. The CDR3 runs to 17 residues. Germline lookup yields CDR1 SGHRS and CDR2 YFSETQ. The CDR3 nucleotides read TGCGCCAGCAGTCCTCAAATTCTAGCGGGGGGTATTAGTGAGCAGTTCTTC. Protein product: CASSPQILAGGISEQFF.

V and J are TRBV4-1 and TRBJ1-5; 8 bases align to TRBD1. The CDR3 covers 15 residues. Germline CDR1 is MGHRA and CDR2 is YSYEKL. With 1 base clipped from V and 6 bases from J, the junction kept 5 bases outside the gene matches. The CDR3 here is CASSQVRGQGQPQHF. CDR3 sequence (DNA): TGCGCCAGCAGCCAAGTCAGGGGGCAAGGTCAGCCCCAGCATTTT.

This sequence joins TRBV11-2 and TRBJ2-3, with 9 bases matching TRBD2. Trimming took 3 bases from V and 10 from J; bases not matched to a gene: 5. This CDR3 contains 13 residues. Germline assignment: CDR1 SGHAT and CDR2 FQNNGV. The CDR3 sequence: CASSFGTSFPQYF. CDR3 bases: TGTGCCAGCAGCTTCGGGACTAGCTTCCCGCAGTATTTT.

The genes are TRBV10-3 and TRBJ1-5, with D tentatively TRBD1 (5 bases). The germline V gene encodes CDR1 ENHRY and CDR2 SYGVKD. V was clipped by 7 bases and J by 5 bases, with 12 bases between them. The CDR3 is 13 residues long. The CDR3 DNA reads as TGTGCCATCAACCAGGGCTCCTATCAGCCCCAGCATTTT. Its protein product is CAINQGSYQPQHF.

The V gene is TRBV7-6, the J gene TRBJ1-5, with D tentatively TRBD1 (5 bases). Germline V gives CDR1 SGHVS, CDR2 FNYEAQ. With 5 bases removed from V and 1 base from J, the gap between germline ends came to 9 bases. The CDR3 runs 14 residues. In DNA, the CDR3 is TGTGCCAGCAGCGACGGGGGGAGCAATCAGCCCCAGCATTTT. It yields the protein CASSDGGSNQPQHF.

This rearrangement joins TRBV9 to TRBJ2-1, with 8 nucleotides matching TRBD2. After removal of 4 bases from V and 4 bases from J, the junction contained 4 bases not matched to a gene. CDR3 length equals 14 residues. Germline lookup yields CDR1 SGDLS and CDR2 YYNGEE. In DNA, the CDR3 is TGTGCCAGCAGCAAAACGGGGGGGTACAATGAGCAGTTCTTC. It yields the protein CASSKTGGYNEQFF. The full variable domain, in which reference TRBV9 and TRBJ2-1 provide the parts outside the CDR3, is DSGVTQTPKHLITATGQRVTLRCSPRSGDLSVYWYQQSLDQGLQFLIQYYNGEERAKGNILERFSAQQFPDLHSELNLSSLELGDSALYFCASSKTGGYNEQFFGPGTRLTVL.

The rearrangement uses TRBV11-2 and TRBJ2-7; D unresolved. CDR1 and CDR2 from the germline V gene are SGHAT and FQNNGV. The V end was cut by 5 bases, the J end by 7 bases, with 12 bases between. The CDR3 length is 12 residues. CDR3 amino acids: CASSLNGREQYF. CDR3 bases: TGTGCCAGCAGCCTGAATGGGCGAGAGCAGTACTTC.

A few counts support this clone. This chain links TRBV6-4 with TRBJ2-2; TRBD1 is a possible D gene (6 bases). V dropped 0 bases and J dropped 4 bases, with 6 bases sitting between them. The V gene's germline CDR1 is MRHNA and CDR2 SNTAGT. The CDR3 has 14 residues. Here the CDR3 reads CASSDSGGTGELFF. The DNA of the CDR3 is TGTGCCAGCAGTGACTCAGGGGGCACCGGGGAGCTGTTTTTT.